This T cell receptor (beta chain) was documented in a study of shared T cell receptors in the human thymus. TCRdb keeps only in-frame clones here, not all; method: immunoSEQ multiplex PCR. There are about 660,000 clones in the sample; 80% to 90% occur only once, and 0.0094% lies in the top ten. These data also featured in a second study, about human thymus T cells. That study adds: Among the donors, all were healthy Finnish infants having corrective surgery for congenital heart defects. Obtained as resections during corrective heart surgery, the thymus tissue was then studied. Apparent skewing of V and J gene usage characterized both thymic and blood repertoires. The related literature has documented a marked overlap of thymic repertoires among unrelated individuals.

Sequencing was carried out using thymocytes. The clonotype comes from a boy in the first two years of life with a congenital heart defect.

The CDR3 coding sequence is TGCGCCAGCAGTCATAGTGGTAATGAGCAGTTCTTC. Translation: CASSHSGNEQFF. The chain recombines TRBV23-1 with TRBJ2-1; no definite D call. TRBV23-1 qualifies as an ORF whose function is uncertain. The length of the CDR3 is 12 residues. V lost 3 bases to trimming and J lost 7 bases, with 7 bases between them.